The sequence of this TCR beta chain was determined in a study of T-cell memory formation after mild COVID-19. TCRdb passed the 5' RACE reads through MiXCR, listing each CDR3 protein once. The data contain roughly 300,000 distinct CDR3 sequences, roughly 8.2% of them singletons. The trim removed 5 bases at V and 6 bases at J, leaving 10 bases unmatched. This CDR3 has 16 amino acids. The germline gives CDR1 SEHNR, CDR2 FQNEAQ (reference sequence). Study-wide results and limits: Contracting CD8+ clones were enriched in EMRA, CD4+ mainly in CM and EM. Day 15 to 85 contracting clones showed balanced CD4/CD8; later expanders leaned CD4+. Some clones that responded turned up in pre-infection memory, which suggests that cross-reactive memory joined in.

This clonotype appeared many times. Its specificity is unknown. The chain has TRBV7-9 and TRBJ2-2; 9 nucleotides line up with TRBD2. The specimen was PBMCs or a T cell subset sorted from them (not recorded which). The sequence came from a man in his late teens or twenties who had mild COVID-19 (a few samples of this study predate the infection). Cell type and time point are not known. CDR3 DNA sequence: TGTGCCAGCAGCCCTGGGACTAGCTTCGGTCCCGGGGAGCTGTTTTTT. Amino acid sequence: CASSPGTSFGPGELFF.